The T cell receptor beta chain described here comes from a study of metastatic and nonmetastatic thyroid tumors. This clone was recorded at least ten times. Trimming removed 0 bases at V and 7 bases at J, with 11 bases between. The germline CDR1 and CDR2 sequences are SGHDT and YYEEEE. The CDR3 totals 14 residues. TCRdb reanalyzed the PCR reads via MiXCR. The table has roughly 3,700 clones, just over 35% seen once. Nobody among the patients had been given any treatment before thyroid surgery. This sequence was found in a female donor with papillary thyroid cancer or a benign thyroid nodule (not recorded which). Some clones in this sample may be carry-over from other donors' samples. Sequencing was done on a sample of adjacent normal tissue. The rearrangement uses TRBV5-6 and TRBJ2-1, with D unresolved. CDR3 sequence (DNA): TGTGCCAGCAGCTTGGGCATTGCAGGAAATGAGCAGTTCTTC. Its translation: CASSLGIAGNEQFF.